This TCR beta chain is from a study of T cells in Graves' hyperthyroidism and ophthalmopathy. It was RNA transcripts that yielded the amplified TCR beta CDR3 regions. Initially, a first-round RT-PCR of the TCR CDR3 employed the HTBI primer set. TCRdb passed the multiplex PCR reads through MiXCR, listing each CDR3 protein once. The sample consists of under 250,000 distinct CDR3 sequences, about a sixth of them appearing once. Germline CDR1 and CDR2: SNHLY and FYNNEI. The CDR3 has 15 residues. V dropped 6 bases and J dropped 6 bases, with 19 bases sitting between them. Patients counted as stable if ophthalmopathy did not develop within 18 months. It was uncontrolled infection, other autoimmune disease, pregnancy or lactation that excluded patients.

Sequenced input: blood. The TCR was taken from a woman in her forties or fifties with Graves' hyperthyroidism. The V and J genes are TRBV2 and TRBJ2-3, with a possible D match to TRBD2 (7 bases). The CDR3: CASSDARGAVDTQYF. Written as DNA, the CDR3 is TGTGCCAGCAGCGACGCTCGGGGGGCGGTCGATACGCAGTATTTT.